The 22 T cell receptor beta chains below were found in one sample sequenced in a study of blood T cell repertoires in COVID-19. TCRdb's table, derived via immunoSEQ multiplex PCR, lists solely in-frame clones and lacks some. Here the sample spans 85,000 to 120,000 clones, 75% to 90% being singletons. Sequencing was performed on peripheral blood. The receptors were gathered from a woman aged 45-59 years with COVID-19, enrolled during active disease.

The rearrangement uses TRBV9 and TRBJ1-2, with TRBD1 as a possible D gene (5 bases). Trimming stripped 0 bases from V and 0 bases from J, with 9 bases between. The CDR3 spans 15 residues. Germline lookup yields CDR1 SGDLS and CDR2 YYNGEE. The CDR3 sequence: CASSVGQYTNYGYTF. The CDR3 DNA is TGTGCCAGCAGCGTAGGACAGTACACTAACTATGGCTACACCTTC.

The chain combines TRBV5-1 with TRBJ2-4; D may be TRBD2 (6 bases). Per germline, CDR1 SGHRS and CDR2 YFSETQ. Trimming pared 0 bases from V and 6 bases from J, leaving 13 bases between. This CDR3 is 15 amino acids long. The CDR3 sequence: CASSLDDRGGNIQYF. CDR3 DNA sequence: TGCGCCAGCAGCTTGGATGATCGGGGAGGAAACATTCAGTACTTC.

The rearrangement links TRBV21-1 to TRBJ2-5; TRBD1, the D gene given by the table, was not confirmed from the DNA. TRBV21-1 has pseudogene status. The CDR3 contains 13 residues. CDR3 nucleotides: TGTGCCAGCAGCAAGGGCCACTGGGAGACCCAGTACTTC. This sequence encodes CASSKGHWETQYF.

CDR3 nucleotides: TGTGCCAGCAGCCCGACGACAGGGATCCTCACTGAAGCTTTCTTT. The encoded protein is CASSPTTGILTEAFF. The chain is built from TRBV7-6 and TRBJ1-1; 7 bases line up with TRBD1. The CDR3 has 15 residues. Per the germline V gene, CDR1 is SGHVS and CDR2 is FNYEAQ. The V and J ends lost 5 bases and 4 bases, in that order; junction bases with no gene match: 10.

The CDR3 DNA sequence: TGTGCCACCCCGGTTCAGGGGGGCCAAAAATGGCCCCAGCATTTT. It encodes CATPVQGGQKWPQHF. The chain has TRBV6-5 and TRBJ1-5; 7 bases line up with TRBD1. There are 15 residues in the CDR3. Germline V CDR1 and CDR2: MNHEY, SVGAGI. The V gene end was trimmed by 10 bases and the J gene end by 9 bases; junction bases not matched to a gene: 18.

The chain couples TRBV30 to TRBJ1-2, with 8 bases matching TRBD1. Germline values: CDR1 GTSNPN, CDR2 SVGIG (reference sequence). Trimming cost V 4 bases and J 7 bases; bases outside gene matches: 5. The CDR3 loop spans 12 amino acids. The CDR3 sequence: CAWTGTGSGYTF. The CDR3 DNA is TGTGCCTGGACCGGGACAGGCTCTGGCTACACCTTC.

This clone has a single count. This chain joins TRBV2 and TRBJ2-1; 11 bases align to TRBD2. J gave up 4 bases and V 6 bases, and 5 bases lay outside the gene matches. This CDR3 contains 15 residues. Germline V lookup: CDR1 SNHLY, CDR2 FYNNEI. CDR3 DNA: TGTGCCAGCAGGATGGTAGCGGGGGGGTACAATGAGCAGTTCTTC. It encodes CASRMVAGGYNEQFF.

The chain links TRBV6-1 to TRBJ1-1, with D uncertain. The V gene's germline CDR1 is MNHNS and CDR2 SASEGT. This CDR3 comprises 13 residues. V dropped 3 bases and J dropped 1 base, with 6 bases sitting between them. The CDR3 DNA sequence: TGTGCCAGCAGTGAGGCGGGGAACACTGAAGCTTTCTTT. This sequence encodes CASSEAGNTEAFF.

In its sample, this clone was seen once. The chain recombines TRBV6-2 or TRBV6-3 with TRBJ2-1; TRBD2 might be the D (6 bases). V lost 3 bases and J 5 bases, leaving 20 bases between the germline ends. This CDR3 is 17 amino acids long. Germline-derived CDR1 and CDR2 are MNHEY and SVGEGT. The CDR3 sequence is CASSYPARRRGDNEQFF. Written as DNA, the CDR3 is TGTGCCAGCAGTTATCCGGCCCGCCGGCGGGGTGACAATGAGCAGTTCTTC.

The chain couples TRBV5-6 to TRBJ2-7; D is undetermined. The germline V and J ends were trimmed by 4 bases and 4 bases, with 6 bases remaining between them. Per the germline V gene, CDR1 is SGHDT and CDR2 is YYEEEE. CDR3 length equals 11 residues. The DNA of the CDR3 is TGTGCCAGCAGCCTAAATTACGAGCAGTACTTC. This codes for CASSLNYEQYF.

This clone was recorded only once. For the CDR3, the DNA is TGCAGCGTTGGCAGCAGACTCAGGAACACTGAAGCTTTCTTT. Translated: CSVGSRLRNTEAFF. The V call is TRBV29-1, the J call TRBJ1-1; no clear D. The CDR3 sequence is 14 residues long. Germline loops: CDR1 SQVTM, CDR2 ANQGSEA. Deletions cut 4 bases from V and 1 base from J, with 13 bases between.

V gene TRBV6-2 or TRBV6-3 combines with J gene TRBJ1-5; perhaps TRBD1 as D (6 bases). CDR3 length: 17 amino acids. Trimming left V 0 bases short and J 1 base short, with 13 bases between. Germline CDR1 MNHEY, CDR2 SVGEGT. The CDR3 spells CASSYSSAGASNQPQHF. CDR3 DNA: TGTGCCAGCAGTTACTCGTCTGCAGGGGCAAGCAATCAGCCCCAGCATTTT.

CDR3 nucleotide sequence: TGTGCCAGCAGTCACGAACAGGGCAGGGGGATGAACACTGAAGCTTTCTTT. It specifies CASSHEQGRGMNTEAFF. The chain combines TRBV6-2 or TRBV6-3 with TRBJ1-1; 7 bases align to TRBD1. V was clipped by 5 bases and J by 0 bases; unmatched bases: 12. CDR1 is MNHEY, CDR2 SVGEGT, per germline. The CDR3 has 17 amino acids.

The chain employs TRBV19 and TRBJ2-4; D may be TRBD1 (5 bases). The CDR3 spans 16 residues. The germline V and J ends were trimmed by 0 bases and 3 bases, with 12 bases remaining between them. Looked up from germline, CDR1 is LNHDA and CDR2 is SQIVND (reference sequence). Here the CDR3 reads CASSIDWGWGKNIQYF. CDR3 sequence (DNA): TGTGCCAGTAGTATAGATTGGGGCTGGGGCAAAAACATTCAGTACTTC.

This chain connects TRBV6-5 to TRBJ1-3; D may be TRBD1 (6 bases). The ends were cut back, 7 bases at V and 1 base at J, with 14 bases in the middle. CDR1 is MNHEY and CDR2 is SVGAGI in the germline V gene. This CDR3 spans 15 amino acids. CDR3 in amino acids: CASTVSGTSGNTIYF. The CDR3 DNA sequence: TGTGCCAGCACGGTTTCCGGGACATCTGGAAACACCATATATTTT.

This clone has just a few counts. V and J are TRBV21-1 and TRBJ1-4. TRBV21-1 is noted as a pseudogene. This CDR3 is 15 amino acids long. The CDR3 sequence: CASSAPPRRDEKLFF. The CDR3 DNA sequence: TGTGCCAGCAGCGCACCACCTAGGCGTGATGAAAAACTGTTTTTT.

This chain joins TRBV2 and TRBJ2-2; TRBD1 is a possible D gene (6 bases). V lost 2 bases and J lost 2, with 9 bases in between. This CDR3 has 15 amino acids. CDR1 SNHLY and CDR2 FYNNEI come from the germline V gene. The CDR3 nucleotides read TGTGCCAGCAGTGAACAACAGGGAAACACCGGGGAGCTGTTTTTT. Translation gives CASSEQQGNTGELFF. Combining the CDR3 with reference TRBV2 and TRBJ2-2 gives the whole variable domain EPEVTQTPSHQVTQMGQEVILRCVPISNHLYFYWYRQILGQKVEFLVSFYNNEISEKSEIFDDQFSVERPDGSNFTLKIRSTKLEDSAMYFCASSEQQGNTGELFFGEGSRLTVL.

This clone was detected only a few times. The CDR3 bases are TGTGCCAGCTCCACCCTCCGGGACAGCTCCTACAATGAGCAGTTCTTC. It encodes CASSTLRDSSYNEQFF. This chain joins TRBV9 and TRBJ2-1, with 7 nucleotides matching TRBD1. Per the germline V gene, CDR1 is SGDLS and CDR2 is YYNGEE. The CDR3 contains 16 residues. Trimming at V came to 7 bases and at J to 0 bases, leaving 10 bases not matched to a gene.

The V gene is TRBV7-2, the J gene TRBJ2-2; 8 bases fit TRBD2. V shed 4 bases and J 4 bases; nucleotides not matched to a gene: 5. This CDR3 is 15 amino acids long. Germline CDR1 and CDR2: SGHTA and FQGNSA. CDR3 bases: TGTGCCAGCAGCTCCGGGGGGGCCGGCACCGGGGAGCTGTTTTTT. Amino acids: CASSSGGAGTGELFF.

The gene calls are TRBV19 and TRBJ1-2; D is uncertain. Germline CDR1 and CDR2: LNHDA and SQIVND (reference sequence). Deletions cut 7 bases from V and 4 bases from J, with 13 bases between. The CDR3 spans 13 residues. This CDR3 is CASTHQSTYGYTF. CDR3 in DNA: TGTGCCAGTACCCACCAGTCAACCTATGGCTACACCTTC. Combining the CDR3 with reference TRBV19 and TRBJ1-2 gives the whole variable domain DGGITQSPKYLFRKEGQNVTLSCEQNLNHDAMYWYRQDPGQGLRLIYYSQIVNDFQKGDIAEGYSVSREKKESFPLTVTSAQKNPTAFYLCASTHQSTYGYTFGSGTRLTVV.

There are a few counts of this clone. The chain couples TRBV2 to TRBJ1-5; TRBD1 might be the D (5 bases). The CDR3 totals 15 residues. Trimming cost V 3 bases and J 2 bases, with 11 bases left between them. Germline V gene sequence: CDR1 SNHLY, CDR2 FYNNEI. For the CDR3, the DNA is TGTGCCAGCAGTGACGGGGGAGCAGGCAATCAGCCCCAGCATTTT. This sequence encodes CASSDGGAGNQPQHF. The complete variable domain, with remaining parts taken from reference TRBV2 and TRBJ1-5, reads EPEVTQTPSHQVTQMGQEVILRCVPISNHLYFYWYRQILGQKVEFLVSFYNNEISEKSEIFDDQFSVERPDGSNFTLKIRSTKLEDSAMYFCASSDGGAGNQPQHFGDGTRLSIL.

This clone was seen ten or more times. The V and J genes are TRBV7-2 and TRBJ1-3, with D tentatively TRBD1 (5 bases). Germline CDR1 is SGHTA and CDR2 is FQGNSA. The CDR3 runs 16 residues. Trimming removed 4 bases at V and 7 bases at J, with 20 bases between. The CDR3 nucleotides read TGTGCCAGCAGCTATTATAGCCGGGCGGAGGGGAACACCATATATTTT. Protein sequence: CASSYYSRAEGNTIYF.